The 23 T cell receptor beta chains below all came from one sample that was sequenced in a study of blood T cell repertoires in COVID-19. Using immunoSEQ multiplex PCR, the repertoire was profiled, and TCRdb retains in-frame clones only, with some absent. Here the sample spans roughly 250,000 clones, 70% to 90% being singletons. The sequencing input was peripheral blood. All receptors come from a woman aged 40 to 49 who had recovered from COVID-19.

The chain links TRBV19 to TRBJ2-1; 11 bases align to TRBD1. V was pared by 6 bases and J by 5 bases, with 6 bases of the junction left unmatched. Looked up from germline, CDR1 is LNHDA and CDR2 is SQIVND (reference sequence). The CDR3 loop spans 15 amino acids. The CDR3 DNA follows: TGTGCCAGTAGACCTGGACAGGGGGCTAACAATGAGCAGTTCTTC. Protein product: CASRPGQGANNEQFF. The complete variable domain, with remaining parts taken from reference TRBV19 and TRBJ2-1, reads DGGITQSPKYLFRKEGQNVTLSCEQNLNHDAMYWYRQDPGQGLRLIYYSQIVNDFQKGDIAEGYSVSREKKESFPLTVTSAQKNPTAFYLCASRPGQGANNEQFFGPGTRLTVL.

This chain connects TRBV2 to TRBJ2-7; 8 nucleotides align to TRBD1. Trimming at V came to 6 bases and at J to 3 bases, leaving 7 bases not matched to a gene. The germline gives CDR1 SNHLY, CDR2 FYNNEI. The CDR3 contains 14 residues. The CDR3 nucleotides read TGTGCCAGCAGCACCGGGACAGGTTACTACGAGCAGTACTTC. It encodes CASSTGTGYYEQYF.

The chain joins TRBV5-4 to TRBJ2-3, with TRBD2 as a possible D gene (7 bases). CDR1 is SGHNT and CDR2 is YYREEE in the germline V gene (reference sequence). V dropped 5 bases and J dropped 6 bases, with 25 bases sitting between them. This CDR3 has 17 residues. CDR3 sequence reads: CASSLTGGMGGPDTQYF. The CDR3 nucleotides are TGTGCCAGCAGTCTGACTGGGGGCATGGGAGGGCCGGATACGCAGTATTTT.

In nucleotides, the CDR3 is TGTGCCAGCAGTGCGAACTACGAGCAGTACTTC. It translates to CASSANYEQYF. The chain carries TRBV12-3 or TRBV12-4 and TRBJ2-7; D gene uncertain. CDR3 length: 11 residues. V was cut by 5 bases and J by 3 bases, with 5 bases left in between.

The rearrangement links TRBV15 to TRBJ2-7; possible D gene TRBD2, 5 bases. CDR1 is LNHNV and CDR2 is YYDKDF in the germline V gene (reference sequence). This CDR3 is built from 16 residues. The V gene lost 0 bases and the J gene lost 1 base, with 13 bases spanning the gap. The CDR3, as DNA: TGTGCCACCAGCAGAGATGCGGGTCCACGATCCTACGAGCAGTACTTC. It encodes CATSRDAGPRSYEQYF. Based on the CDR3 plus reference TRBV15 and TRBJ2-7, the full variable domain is DAMVIQNPRYQVTQFGKPVTLSCSQTLNHNVMYWYQQKSSQAPKLLFHYYDKDFNNEADTPDNFQSRRPNTSFCFLDIRSPGLGDTAMYLCATSRDAGPRSYEQYFGPGTRLTVT.

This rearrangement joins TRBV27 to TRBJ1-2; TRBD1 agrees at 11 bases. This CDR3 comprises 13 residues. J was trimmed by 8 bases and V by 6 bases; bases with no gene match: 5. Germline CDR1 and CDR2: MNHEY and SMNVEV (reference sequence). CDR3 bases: TGTGCCAGCAGGGACAGGGGGCTAAAGGGCTACACCTTC. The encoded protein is CASRDRGLKGYTF.

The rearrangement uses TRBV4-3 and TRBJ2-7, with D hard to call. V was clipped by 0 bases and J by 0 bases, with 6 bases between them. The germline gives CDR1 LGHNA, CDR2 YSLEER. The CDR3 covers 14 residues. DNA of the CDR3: TGCGCCAGCAGCCAAGAGCGGCTCTCCTACGAGCAGTACTTC. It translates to CASSQERLSYEQYF.

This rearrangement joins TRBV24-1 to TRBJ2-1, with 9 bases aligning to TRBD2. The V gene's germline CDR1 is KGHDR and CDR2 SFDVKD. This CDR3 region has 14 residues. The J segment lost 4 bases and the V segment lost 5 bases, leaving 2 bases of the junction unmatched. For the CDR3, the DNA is TGTGCCACCAGTGTAGCGGGAGCTTACAATGAGCAGTTCTTC. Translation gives CATSVAGAYNEQFF.

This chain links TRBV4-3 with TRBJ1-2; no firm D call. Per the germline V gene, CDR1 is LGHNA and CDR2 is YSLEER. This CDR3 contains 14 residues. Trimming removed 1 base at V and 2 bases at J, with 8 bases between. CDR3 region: CASSQVPGNYGYTF. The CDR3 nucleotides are TGCGCCAGCAGCCAAGTCCCAGGAAACTATGGCTACACCTTC.

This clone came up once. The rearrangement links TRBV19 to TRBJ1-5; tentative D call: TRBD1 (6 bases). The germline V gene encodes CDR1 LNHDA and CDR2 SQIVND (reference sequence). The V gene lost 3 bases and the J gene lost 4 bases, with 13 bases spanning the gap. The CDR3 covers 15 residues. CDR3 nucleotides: TGTGCCAGTAGTATGACCAGGGGAAGGAATCAGCCCCAGCATTTT. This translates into CASSMTRGRNQPQHF.

CDR3 sequence (DNA): TGTGCCAGCAGCCAACGGGACAGGGGAGATTCACCCCTCCACTTT. Protein sequence: CASSQRDRGDSPLHF. The V and J genes are TRBV11-2 and TRBJ1-6; 10 bases line up with TRBD1. V shed 5 bases, J shed 8 bases, and the junction held 6 bases outside the gene matches. CDR3 length: 15 amino acids. Germline loops: CDR1 SGHAT, CDR2 FQNNGV.

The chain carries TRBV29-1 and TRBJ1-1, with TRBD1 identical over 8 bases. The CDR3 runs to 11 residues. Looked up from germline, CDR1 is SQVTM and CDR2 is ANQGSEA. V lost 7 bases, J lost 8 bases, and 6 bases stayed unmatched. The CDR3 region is CSAKGQGEAFF. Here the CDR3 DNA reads TGCAGCGCCAAAGGACAGGGCGAAGCTTTCTTT.

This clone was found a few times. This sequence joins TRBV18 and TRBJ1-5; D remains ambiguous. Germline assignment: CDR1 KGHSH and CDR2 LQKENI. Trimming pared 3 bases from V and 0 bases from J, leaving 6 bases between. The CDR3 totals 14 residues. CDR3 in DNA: TGTGCCAGCTCACCCGAGTATAGCAATCAGCCCCAGCATTTT. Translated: CASSPEYSNQPQHF.

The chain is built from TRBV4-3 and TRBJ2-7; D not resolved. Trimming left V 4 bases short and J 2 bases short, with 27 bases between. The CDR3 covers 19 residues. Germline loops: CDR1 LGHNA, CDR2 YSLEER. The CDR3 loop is CASSLDRLGNPTTPYEQYF. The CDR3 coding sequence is TGCGCCAGCAGCCTAGACCGTTTGGGCAACCCAACAACCCCCTACGAGCAGTACTTC.

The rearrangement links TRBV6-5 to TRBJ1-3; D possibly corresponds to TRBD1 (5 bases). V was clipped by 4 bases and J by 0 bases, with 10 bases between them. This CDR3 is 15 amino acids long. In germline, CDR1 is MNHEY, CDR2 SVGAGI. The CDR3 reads CASSFDSTSGNTIYF. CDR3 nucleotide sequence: TGTGCCAGCAGTTTCGACAGCACCTCTGGAAACACCATATATTTT.

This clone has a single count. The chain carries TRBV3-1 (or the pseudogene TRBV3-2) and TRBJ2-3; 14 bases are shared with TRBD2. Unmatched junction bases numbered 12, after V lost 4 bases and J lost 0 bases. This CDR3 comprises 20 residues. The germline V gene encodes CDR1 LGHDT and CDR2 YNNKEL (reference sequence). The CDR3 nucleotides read TGTGCCAGCAGCCTCTACTCCGGGACTAGCGGGGGAAGTAGCACAGATACGCAGTATTTT. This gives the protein CASSLYSGTSGGSSTDTQYF.

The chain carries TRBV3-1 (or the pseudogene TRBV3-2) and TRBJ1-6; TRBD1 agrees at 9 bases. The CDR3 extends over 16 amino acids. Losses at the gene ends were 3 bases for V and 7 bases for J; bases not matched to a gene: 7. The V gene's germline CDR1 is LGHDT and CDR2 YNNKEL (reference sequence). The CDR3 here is CASSQLTGTGNSPLHF. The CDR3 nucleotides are TGTGCCAGCAGCCAGCTCACCGGGACAGGGAATTCACCCCTCCACTTT.

The CDR3 here is CASSLVGQGQETQYF. CDR3 DNA sequence: TGTGCCAGCAGCTTAGTGGGTCAGGGACAAGAGACCCAGTACTTC. V gene TRBV7-9 combines with J gene TRBJ2-5; weak D call: TRBD1 (5 bases). CDR1 and CDR2 (germline): SEHNR, FQNEAQ (reference sequence). Trimming took off 1 base at V and 2 bases at J, with 11 bases between the two ends. The length of the CDR3 is 15 residues.

Here the CDR3 reads CASSPTGNWGYTF. In DNA, the CDR3 is TGTGCCAGCAGTCCGACAGGAAATTGGGGCTACACCTTC. The rearrangement uses TRBV12-3 or TRBV12-4 and TRBJ1-2; weak D call: TRBD1 (6 bases). Trimming cost V 5 bases and J 8 bases, with 15 bases left between them. CDR3 length equals 13 residues.

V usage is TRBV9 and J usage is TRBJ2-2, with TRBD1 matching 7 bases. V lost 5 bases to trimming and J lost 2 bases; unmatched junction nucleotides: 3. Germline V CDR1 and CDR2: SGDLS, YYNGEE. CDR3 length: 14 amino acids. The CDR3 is CASSTGANTGELFF. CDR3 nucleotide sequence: TGTGCCAGCAGTACAGGGGCTAACACCGGGGAGCTGTTTTTT.

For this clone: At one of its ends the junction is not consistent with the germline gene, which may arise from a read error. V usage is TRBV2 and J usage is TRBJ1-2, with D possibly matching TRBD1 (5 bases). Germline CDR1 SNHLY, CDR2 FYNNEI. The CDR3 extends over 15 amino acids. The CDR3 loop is CASSEDRGLSYGYTF. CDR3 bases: TGTGCCAGCAGCGAAGATCGGGGACTGAGCTATGGCTACACCTTC. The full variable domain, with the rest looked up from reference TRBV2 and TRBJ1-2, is EPEVTQTPSHQVTQMGQEVILRCVPISNHLYFYWYRQILGQKVEFLVSFYNNEISEKSEIFDDQFSVERPDGSNFTLKIRSTKLEDSAMYFCASSEDRGLSYGYTFGSGTRLTVV.

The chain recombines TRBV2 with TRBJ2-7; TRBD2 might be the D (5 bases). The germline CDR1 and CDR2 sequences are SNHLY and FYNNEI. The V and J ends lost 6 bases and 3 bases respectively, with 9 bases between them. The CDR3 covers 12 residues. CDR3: CASRSDFYEQYF. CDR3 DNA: TGTGCCAGCAGATCGGACTTCTACGAGCAGTACTTC.

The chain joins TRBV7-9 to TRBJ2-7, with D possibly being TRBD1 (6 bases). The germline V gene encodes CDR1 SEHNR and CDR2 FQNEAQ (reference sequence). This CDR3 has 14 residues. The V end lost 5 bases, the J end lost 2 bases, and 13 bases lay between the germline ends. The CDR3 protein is CASSGEDRPYEQYF. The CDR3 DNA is TGTGCCAGCAGCGGCGAAGACAGGCCCTACGAGCAGTACTTC.